This T cell receptor (beta chain) originates from a study of CD4 and CD8 cells across lung adenocarcinoma regions. Only a few counts were recorded for this clonotype. MiXCR, applied by TCRdb to the PCR reads, yields one record per CDR3 protein. The repertoire holds fewer than 9,500 distinct CDR3 sequences, with around half as singletons. The length of the CDR3 is 18 residues. From germline, CDR1 is MNHEY and CDR2 SMNVEV (reference sequence). V lost 0 bases and J 2 bases, leaving 19 bases between the germline ends. This chain links TRBV27 with TRBJ2-5; D gene unclear. The sequence derives from a male donor with lung adenocarcinoma. The CD4 and CD8 labels of this study may be unreliable. The sample consisted of CD8+ T cells from the center of a lung tumor. As DNA, the CDR3 is TGTGCCAGCAGTTTATCGGCCCCATCCTTCGCCGCTCAAGAGACCCAGTACTTC. Translation: CASSLSAPSFAAQETQYF.